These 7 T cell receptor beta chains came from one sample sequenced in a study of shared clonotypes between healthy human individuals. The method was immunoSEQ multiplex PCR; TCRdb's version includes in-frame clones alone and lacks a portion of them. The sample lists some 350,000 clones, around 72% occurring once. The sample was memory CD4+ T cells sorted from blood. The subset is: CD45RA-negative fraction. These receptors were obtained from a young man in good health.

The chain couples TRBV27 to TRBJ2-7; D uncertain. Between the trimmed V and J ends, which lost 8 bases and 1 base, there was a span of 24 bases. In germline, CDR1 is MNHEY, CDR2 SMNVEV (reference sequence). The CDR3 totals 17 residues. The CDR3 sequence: CASSPSHSGDQSYEQYF. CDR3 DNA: TGTGCCAGCTCCCCTTCCCACTCTGGCGACCAATCCTACGAGCAGTACTTC.

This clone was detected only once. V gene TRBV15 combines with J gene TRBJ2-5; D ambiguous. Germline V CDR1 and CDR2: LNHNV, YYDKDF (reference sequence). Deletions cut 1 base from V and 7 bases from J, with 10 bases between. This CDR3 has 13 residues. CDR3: CATSRGIEGTQYF. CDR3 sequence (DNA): TGTGCCACCAGCAGAGGAATCGAAGGGACCCAGTACTTC. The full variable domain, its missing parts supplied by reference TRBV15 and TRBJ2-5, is DAMVIQNPRYQVTQFGKPVTLSCSQTLNHNVMYWYQQKSSQAPKLLFHYYDKDFNNEADTPDNFQSRRPNTSFCFLDIRSPGLGDTAMYLCATSRGIEGTQYFGPGTRLLVL.

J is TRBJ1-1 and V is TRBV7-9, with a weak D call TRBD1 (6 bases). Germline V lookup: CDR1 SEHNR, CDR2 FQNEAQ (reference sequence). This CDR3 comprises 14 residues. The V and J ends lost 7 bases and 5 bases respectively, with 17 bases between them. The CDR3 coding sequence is TGTGCCAGCAACTCCGTGAGGGGGGGGACTGAAGCTTTCTTT. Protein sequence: CASNSVRGGTEAFF.

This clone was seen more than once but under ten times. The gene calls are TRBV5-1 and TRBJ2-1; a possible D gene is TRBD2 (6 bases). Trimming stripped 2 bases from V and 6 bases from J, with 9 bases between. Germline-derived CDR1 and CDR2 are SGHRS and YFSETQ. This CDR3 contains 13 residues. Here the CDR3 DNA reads TGCGCCAGCAGCTTAGTCGGGGGCAATGAGCAGTTCTTC. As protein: CASSLVGGNEQFF.

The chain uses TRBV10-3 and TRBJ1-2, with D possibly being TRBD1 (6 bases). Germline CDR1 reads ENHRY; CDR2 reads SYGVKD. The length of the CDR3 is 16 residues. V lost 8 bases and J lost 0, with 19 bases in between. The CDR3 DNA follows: TGTGCCATCGGAAGCCGGGACACAACCGCTAACTATGGCTACACCTTC. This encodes CAIGSRDTTANYGYTF.

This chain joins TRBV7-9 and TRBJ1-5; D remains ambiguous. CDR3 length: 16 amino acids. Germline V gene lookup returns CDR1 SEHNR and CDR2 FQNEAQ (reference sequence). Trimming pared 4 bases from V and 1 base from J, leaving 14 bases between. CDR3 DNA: TGTGCCAGCAGCTGGAGCGACGGACTAAGCAATCAGCCCCAGCATTTT. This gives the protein CASSWSDGLSNQPQHF.

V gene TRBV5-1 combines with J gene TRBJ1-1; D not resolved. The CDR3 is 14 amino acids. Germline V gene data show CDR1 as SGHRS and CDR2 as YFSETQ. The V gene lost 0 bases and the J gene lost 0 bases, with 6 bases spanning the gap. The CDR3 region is CASSLAEMNTEAFF. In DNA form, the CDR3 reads TGCGCCAGCAGCTTGGCAGAGATGAACACTGAAGCTTTCTTT.